The source of this T cell receptor (beta chain) is a study of cytomegalovirus exposure and HLA in healthy donors. The study, taken as a whole, reports: Rarity characterized most TCR sequences, yet some public TCRs appeared in many donors. In a later analysis, compared with equally common non-associated chains, HLA-associated beta chains were more expanded.

V lost 6 bases to trimming and J lost 4 bases, with 15 bases between them. Germline V gene lookup returns CDR1 MNHEY and CDR2 SMNVEV (reference sequence). This CDR3 region has 14 residues. Note on this clone: What it binds is unknown.

Vbeta (60) and Jbeta (13) primers were used in the PCR. The assay was immunoSEQ multiplex PCR, and TCRdb's table has in-frame clones only and misses some. The table has more than 110,000 clones, 76% seen once. This rearrangement joins TRBV27 to TRBJ1-2; possible D gene TRBD1, 6 bases. Sample: PBMCs. The receptor's source is a man aged 18 to 35 in good health and CMV-seronegative. The CDR3 loop reads CASRPTGRGYGYTF. The CDR3 DNA sequence: TGTGCCAGCAGGCCGACAGGCAGGGGCTATGGCTACACCTTC.